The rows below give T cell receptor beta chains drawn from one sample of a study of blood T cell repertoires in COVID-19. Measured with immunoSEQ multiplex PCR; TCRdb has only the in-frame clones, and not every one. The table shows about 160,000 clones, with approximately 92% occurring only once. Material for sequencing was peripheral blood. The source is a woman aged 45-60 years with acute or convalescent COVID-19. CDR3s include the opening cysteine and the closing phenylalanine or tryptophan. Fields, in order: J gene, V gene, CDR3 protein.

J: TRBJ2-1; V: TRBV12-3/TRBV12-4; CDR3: CASSGLAGDEQFF
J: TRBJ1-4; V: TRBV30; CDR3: CAWSRSRFDTNEKLFF
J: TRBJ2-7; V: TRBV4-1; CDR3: CASSQPGQATYEQYF
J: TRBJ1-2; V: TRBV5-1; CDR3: CASSLARDSGGYTF
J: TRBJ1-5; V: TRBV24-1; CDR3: CAARDSLGGPQHF
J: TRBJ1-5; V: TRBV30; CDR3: CAWNSGQAGQPQHF
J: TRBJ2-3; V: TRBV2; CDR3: CASSEMGSGGTDTQYF
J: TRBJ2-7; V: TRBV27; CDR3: CASSHRDSSYEQYF
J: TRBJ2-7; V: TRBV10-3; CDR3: CAIRTDRGLSYEQYF
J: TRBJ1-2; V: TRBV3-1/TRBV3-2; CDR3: CASSQDRGGYGYTF
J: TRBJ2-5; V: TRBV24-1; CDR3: CATSDFGEGETQYF